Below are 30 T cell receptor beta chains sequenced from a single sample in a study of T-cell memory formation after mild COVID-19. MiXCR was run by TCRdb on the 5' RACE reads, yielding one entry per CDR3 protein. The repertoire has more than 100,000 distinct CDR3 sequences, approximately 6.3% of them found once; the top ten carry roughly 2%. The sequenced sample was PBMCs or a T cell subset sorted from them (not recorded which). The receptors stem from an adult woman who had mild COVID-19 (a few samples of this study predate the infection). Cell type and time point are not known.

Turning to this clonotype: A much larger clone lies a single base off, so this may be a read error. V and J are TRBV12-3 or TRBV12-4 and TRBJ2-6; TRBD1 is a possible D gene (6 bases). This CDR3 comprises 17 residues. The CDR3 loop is CASSLSQGLSVANVLTF. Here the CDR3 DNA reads TGTGCCAGCAGTCTTTCGCAGGGGCTGTCTGTGGCCAACGTCCTGACTTTC.

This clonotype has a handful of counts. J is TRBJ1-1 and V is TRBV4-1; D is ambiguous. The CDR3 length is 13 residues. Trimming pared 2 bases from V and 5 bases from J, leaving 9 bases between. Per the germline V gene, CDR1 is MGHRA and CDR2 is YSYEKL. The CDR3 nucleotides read TGCGCCAGCAGCCAATTCTCTGTAACTGAAGCTTTCTTT. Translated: CASSQFSVTEAFF.

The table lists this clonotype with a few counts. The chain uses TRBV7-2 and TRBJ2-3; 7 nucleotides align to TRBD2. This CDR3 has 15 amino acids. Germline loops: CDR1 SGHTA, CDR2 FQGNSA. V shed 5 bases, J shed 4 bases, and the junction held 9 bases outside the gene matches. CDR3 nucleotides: TGTGCCAGCAGCAAACCGGGACGGGGGGCAGATACGCAGTATTTT. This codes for CASSKPGRGADTQYF.

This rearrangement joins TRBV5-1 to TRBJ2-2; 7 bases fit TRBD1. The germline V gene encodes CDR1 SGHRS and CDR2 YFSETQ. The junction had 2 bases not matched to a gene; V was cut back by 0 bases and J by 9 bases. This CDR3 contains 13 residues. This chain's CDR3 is CASSLGQGRELFF. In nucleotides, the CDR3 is TGCGCCAGCAGCTTGGGACAGGGACGGGAGCTGTTTTTT.

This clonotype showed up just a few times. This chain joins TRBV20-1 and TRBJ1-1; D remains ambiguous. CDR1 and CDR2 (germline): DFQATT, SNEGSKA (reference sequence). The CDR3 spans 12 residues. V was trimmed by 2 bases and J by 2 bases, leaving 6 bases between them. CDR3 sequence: CSARRRNTEAFF. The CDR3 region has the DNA TGCAGTGCTAGACGCCGCAACACTGAAGCTTTCTTT.

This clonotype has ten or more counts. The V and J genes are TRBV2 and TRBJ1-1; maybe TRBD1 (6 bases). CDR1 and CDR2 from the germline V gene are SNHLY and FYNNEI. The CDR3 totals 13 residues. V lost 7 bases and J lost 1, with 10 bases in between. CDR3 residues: CASTLTGNTEAFF. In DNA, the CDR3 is TGTGCCAGCACCCTGACAGGGAACACTGAAGCTTTCTTT.

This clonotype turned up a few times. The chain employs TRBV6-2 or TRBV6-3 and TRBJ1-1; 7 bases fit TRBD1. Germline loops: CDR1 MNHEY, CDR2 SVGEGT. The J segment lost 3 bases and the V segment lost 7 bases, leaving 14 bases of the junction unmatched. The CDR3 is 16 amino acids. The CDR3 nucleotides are TGTGCCAGCACTAAACCGTGGGGACAGCGATACACTGAAGCTTTCTTT. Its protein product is CASTKPWGQRYTEAFF.

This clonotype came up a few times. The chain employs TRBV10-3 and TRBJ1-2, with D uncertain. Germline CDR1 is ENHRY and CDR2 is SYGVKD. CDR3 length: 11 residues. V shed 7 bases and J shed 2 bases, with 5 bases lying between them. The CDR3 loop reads CAITSNYGYTF. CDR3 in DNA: TGTGCCATCACCAGCAACTATGGCTACACCTTC.

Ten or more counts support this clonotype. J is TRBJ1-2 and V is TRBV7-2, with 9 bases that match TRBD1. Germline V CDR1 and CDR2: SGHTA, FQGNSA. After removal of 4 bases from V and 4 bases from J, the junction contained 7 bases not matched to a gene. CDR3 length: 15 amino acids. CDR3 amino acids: CASSSGQGISYGYTF. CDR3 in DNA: TGTGCCAGCAGCTCCGGACAGGGGATCAGCTATGGCTACACCTTC. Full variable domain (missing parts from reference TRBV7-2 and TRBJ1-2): GAGVSQSPSNKVTEKGKDVELRCDPISGHTALYWYRQSLGQGLEFLIYFQGNSAPDKSGLPSDRFSAERTGGSVSTLTIQRTQQEDSAVYLCASSSGQGISYGYTFGSGTRLTVV.

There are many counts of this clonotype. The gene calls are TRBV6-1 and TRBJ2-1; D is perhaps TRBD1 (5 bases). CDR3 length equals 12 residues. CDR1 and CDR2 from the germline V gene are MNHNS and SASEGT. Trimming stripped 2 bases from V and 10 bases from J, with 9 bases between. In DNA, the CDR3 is TGTGCCAGCAGTGAACACAGGCGAGAGCAGTTCTTC. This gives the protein CASSEHRREQFF.

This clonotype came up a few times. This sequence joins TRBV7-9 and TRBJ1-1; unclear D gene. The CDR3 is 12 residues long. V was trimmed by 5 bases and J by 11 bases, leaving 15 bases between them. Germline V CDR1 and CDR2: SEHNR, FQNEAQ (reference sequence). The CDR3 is CASSPYLGEAFF. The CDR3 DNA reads TGTGCCAGCAGCCCGTATTTGGGAGAGGCTTTCTTT.

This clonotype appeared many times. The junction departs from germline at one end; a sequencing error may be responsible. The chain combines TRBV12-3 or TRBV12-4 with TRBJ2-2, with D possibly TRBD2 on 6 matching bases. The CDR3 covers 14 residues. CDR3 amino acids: CASSWGLFPGKLFF. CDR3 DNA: TGTGCCAGCAGTTGGGGACTTTTTCCCGGGAAGCTGTTTTTT.

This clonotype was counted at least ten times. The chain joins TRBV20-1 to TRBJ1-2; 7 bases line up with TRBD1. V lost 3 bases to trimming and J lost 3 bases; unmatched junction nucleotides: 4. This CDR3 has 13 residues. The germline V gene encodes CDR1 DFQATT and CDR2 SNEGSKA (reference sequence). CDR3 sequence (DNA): TGCAGTGCTAGCAAGGGGGCCGACTATGGCTACACCTTC. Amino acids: CSASKGADYGYTF.

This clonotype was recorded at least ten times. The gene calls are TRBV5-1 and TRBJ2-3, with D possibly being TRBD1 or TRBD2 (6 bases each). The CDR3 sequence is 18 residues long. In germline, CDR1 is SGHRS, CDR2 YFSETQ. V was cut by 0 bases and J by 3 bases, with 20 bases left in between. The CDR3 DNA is TGCGCCAGCAGCTTGGCCACGGGGGCCCCGAGGGGGACAGATACGCAGTATTTT. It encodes CASSLATGAPRGTDTQYF.

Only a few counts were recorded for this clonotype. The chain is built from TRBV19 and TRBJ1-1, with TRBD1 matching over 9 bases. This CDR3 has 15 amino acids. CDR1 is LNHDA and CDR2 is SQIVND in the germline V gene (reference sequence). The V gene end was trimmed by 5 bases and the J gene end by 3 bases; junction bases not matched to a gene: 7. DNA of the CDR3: TGTGCCAGTAGTTCACAGGGGGCGCGCGACACTGAAGCTTTCTTT. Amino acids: CASSSQGARDTEAFF.

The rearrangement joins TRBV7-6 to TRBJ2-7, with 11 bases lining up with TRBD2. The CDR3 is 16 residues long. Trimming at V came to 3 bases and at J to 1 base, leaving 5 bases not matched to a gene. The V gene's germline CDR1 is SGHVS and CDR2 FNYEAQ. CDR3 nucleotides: TGTGCCAGCAGCTTGGTAGGGACTAGCGGATCCTACGAGCAGTACTTC. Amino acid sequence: CASSLVGTSGSYEQYF.

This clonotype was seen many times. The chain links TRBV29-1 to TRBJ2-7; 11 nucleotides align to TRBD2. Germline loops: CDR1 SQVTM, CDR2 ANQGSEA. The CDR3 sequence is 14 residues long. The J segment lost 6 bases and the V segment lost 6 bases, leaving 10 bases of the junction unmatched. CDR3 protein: CSVEVLAGVSEQYF. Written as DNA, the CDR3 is TGCAGCGTGGAGGTACTAGCGGGAGTAAGCGAGCAGTACTTC.

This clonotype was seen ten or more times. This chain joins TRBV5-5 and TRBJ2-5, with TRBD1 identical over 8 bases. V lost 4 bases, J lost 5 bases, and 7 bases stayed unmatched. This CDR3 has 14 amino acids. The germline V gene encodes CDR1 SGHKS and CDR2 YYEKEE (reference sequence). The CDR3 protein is CASSPQGAGETQYF. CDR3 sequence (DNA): TGTGCCAGCAGCCCTCAGGGGGCTGGGGAGACCCAGTACTTC.

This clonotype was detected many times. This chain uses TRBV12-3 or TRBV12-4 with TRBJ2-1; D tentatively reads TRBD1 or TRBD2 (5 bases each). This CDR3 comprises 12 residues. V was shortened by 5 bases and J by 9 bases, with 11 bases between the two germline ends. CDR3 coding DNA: TGTGCCAGCAGTCGCAGAGGGGTTGAGCAGTTCTTC. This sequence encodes CASSRRGVEQFF.

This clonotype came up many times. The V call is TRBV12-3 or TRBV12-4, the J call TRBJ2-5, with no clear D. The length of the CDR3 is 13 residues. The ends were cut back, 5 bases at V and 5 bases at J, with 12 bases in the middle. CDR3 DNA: TGTGCCAGCAGTCCCCTGGTGGGGGAGACCCAGTACTTC. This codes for CASSPLVGETQYF.

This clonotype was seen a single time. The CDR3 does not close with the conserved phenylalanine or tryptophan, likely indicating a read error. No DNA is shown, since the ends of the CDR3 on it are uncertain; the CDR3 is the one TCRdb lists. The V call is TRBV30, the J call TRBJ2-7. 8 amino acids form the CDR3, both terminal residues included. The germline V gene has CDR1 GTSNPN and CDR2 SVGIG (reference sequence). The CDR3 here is CARRTTTS.

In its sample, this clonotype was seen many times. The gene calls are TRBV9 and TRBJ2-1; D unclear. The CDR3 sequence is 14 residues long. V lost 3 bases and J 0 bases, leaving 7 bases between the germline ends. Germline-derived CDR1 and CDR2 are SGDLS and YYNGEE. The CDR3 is CASSGANSYNEQFF. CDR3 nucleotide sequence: TGTGCCAGCAGCGGGGCGAACTCCTACAATGAGCAGTTCTTC. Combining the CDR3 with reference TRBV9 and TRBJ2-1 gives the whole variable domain DSGVTQTPKHLITATGQRVTLRCSPRSGDLSVYWYQQSLDQGLQFLIQYYNGEERAKGNILERFSAQQFPDLHSELNLSSLELGDSALYFCASSGANSYNEQFFGPGTRLTVL.

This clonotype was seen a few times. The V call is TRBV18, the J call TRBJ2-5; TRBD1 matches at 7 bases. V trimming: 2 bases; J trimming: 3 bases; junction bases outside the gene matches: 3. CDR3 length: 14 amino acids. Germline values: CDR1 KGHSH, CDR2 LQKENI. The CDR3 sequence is CASSPTGTEETQYF. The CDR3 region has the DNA TGTGCCAGCTCACCAACCGGGACAGAAGAGACCCAGTACTTC.

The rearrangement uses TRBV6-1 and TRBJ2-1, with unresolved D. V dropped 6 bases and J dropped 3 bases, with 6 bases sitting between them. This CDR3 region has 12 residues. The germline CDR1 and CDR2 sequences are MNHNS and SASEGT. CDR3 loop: CASRNYYNEQFF. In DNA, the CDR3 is TGTGCCAGCAGAAACTACTACAATGAGCAGTTCTTC.

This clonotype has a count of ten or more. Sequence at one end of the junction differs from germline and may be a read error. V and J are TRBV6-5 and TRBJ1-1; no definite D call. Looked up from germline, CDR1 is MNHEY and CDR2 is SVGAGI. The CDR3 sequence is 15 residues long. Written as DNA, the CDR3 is TGTGCCAGCAGCTACTTAGCGACGGTGAACACTGAAGCTTTCTTT. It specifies CASSYLATVNTEAFF.

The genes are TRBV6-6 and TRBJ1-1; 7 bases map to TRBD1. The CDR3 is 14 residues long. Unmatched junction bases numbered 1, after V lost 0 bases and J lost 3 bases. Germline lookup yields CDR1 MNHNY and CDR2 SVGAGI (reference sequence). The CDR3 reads CASSYSGGYTEAFF. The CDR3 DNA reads TGTGCCAGCAGTTACTCAGGGGGCTACACTGAAGCTTTCTTT.

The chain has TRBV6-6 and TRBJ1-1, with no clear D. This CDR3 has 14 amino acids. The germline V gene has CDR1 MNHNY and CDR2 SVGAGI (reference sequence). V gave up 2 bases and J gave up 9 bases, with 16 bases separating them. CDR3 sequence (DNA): TGTGCCAGCAGTTACGTCGGTAGTATTCGGAAAGCTTTCTTT. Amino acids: CASSYVGSIRKAFF.

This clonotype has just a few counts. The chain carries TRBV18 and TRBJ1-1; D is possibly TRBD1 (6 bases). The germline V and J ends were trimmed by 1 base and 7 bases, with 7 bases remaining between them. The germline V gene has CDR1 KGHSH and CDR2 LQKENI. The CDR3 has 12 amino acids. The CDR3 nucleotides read TGTGCCAGCTCACCACACAGGGATGAAGCTTTCTTT. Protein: CASSPHRDEAFF.

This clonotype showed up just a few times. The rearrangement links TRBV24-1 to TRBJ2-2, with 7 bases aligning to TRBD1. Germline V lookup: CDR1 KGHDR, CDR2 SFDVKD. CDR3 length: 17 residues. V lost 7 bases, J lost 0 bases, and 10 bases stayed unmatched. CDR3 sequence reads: CATSARMGQTNTGELFF. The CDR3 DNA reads TGTGCCACCAGCGCAAGAATGGGACAGACGAACACCGGGGAGCTGTTTTTT.

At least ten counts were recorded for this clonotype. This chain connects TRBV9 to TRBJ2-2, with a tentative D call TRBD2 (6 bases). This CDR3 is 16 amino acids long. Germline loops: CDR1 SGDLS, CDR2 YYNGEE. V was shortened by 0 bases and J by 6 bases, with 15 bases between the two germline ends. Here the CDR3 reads CASSVVGGMSAGELFF. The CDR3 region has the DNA TGTGCCAGCAGCGTAGTTGGGGGGATGTCGGCCGGGGAGCTGTTTTTT.